Listed below are T cell receptor beta chains from one sample, sequenced in a study of CD8 T cells in Susac syndrome. Via MiXCR, TCRdb re-called the immunoSEQ multiplex PCR reads, giving one row per CDR3 protein. The top ten clones hold over 0.07% of a sample with 130,000 to 150,000 distinct CDR3 sequences, approximately 94% of them seen once. The sample taken for sequencing was CD4+ T cells from PBMCs. The receptors here all came from a human donor in good health. CDR3s include the opening cysteine and the closing phenylalanine or tryptophan. The order of the fields is J gene, clone size, V gene, D gene, CDR3 protein, CDR3 DNA. The D gene is left open where the match is weak. Clone size is not always given. Where it is, it says once, few, many or a class for expanded clones.

j_call: TRBJ1-2
clone_size: NA
v_call: TRBV29-1
d_call: NA
cdr3_aa: CSSKGGNYGYTF
cdr3_nt: TGCAGCTCAAAAGGCGGAAACTATGGCTACACCTTC

j_call: TRBJ1-2
clone_size: NA
v_call: TRBV13
d_call: NA
cdr3_aa: CASSPVGAPYGYTF
cdr3_nt: TGTGCCAGCAGCCCAGTGGGAGCGCCCTATGGCTACACCTTC

j_call: TRBJ2-1
clone_size: NA
v_call: TRBV5-1
d_call: NA
cdr3_aa: CASSSPDRDFPYNEQFF
cdr3_nt: TGCGCCAGCAGCTCTCCGGACCGGGACTTTCCCTACAATGAGCAGTTCTTC

j_call: TRBJ1-1
clone_size: NA
v_call: TRBV7-9
d_call: TRBD1
cdr3_aa: CASSETGYEAFF
cdr3_nt: TGTGCCAGCAGCGAGACAGGGTATGAAGCTTTCTTT

j_call: TRBJ1-2
clone_size: few
v_call: TRBV3-1
d_call: NA
cdr3_aa: CASSQQSYGYTF
cdr3_nt: TGTGCCAGCAGCCAACAGAGCTATGGCTACACCTTC

j_call: TRBJ2-2
clone_size: NA
v_call: TRBV20-1
d_call: TRBD2
cdr3_aa: CSAPVAGGRTGELFF
cdr3_nt: TGCAGTGCTCCCGTAGCGGGAGGGAGGACCGGGGAGCTGTTTTTT

j_call: TRBJ2-2
clone_size: NA
v_call: TRBV19
d_call: NA
cdr3_aa: CASSIVTVSGELFF
cdr3_nt: TGTGCCAGTAGTATAGTTACAGTGAGCGGGGAGCTGTTTTTT

j_call: TRBJ2-6
clone_size: few
v_call: TRBV20-1
d_call: NA
cdr3_aa: CSARAGSGANVLTF
cdr3_nt: TGCAGTGCTAGAGCGGGTTCTGGGGCCAACGTCCTGACTTTC

j_call: TRBJ1-3
clone_size: NA
v_call: TRBV20-1
d_call: NA
cdr3_aa: CSASLRNTIYF
cdr3_nt: TGCAGTGCTAGTTTGCGAAACACCATATATTTT

j_call: TRBJ1-2
clone_size: NA
v_call: TRBV7-9
d_call: NA
cdr3_aa: CASSRDLANYGYTF
cdr3_nt: TGTGCCAGCAGCCGGGACTTAGCTAACTATGGCTACACCTTC

j_call: TRBJ2-3
clone_size: NA
v_call: TRBV9
d_call: TRBD1
cdr3_aa: CASSGARTGWGTDTQYF
cdr3_nt: TGTGCCAGCAGTGGGGCTCGGACAGGATGGGGCACAGATACGCAGTATTTT

j_call: TRBJ2-1
clone_size: NA
v_call: TRBV20-1
d_call: TRBD2
cdr3_aa: CSAVISGRQIYNEQFF
cdr3_nt: TGCAGTGCGGTTATCAGCGGGAGACAAATATACAATGAGCAGTTCTTC

j_call: TRBJ2-7
clone_size: NA
v_call: TRBV6-5
d_call: NA
cdr3_aa: CASRNSYEQYF
cdr3_nt: TGTGCCAGCAGAAATTCCTACGAGCAGTACTTC

j_call: TRBJ1-2
clone_size: NA
v_call: TRBV7-2
d_call: NA
cdr3_aa: CASSLRGSTNYGYTF
cdr3_nt: TGTGCCAGCAGCTTACGAGGGTCTACTAACTATGGCTACACCTTC

j_call: TRBJ2-1
clone_size: NA
v_call: TRBV7-9
d_call: TRBD1
cdr3_aa: CASSPDRGRYNEQFF
cdr3_nt: TGTGCCAGCAGCCCGGACAGGGGCCGTTACAATGAGCAGTTCTTC

j_call: TRBJ1-5
clone_size: NA
v_call: TRBV4-2
d_call: NA
cdr3_aa: CASSQNTRGSSVQPQHF
cdr3_nt: TGTGCCAGCAGCCAAAACACTAGGGGGTCCAGTGTTCAGCCCCAGCATTTT

j_call: TRBJ2-5
clone_size: NA
v_call: TRBV7-9
d_call: TRBD2
cdr3_aa: CASSTGTSGSRETQYF
cdr3_nt: TGTGCCAGCAGCACCGGGACTAGCGGGAGCCGAGAGACCCAGTACTTC

j_call: TRBJ1-5
clone_size: NA
v_call: TRBV7-8
d_call: TRBD1
cdr3_aa: CASRPGQAPNQPQHF
cdr3_nt: TGTGCCAGCAGACCTGGACAGGCCCCCAATCAGCCCCAGCATTTT

j_call: TRBJ2-3
clone_size: once
v_call: TRBV6-2/TRBV6-3
d_call: TRBD2
cdr3_aa: CASSRPSGSLTDTQYF
cdr3_nt: TGTGCCAGCAGTCGACCTAGCGGGAGCTTGACAGATACGCAGTATTTT

j_call: TRBJ2-1
clone_size: NA
v_call: TRBV30
d_call: TRBD1
cdr3_aa: CAWSLGQGETNEQFF
cdr3_nt: TGTGCCTGGAGCCTGGGACAGGGGGAGACCAATGAGCAGTTCTTC

j_call: TRBJ2-1
clone_size: NA
v_call: TRBV2
d_call: NA
cdr3_aa: CASSDSAYNEQFF
cdr3_nt: TGTGCCAGCAGTGATAGTGCCTACAATGAGCAGTTCTTC

j_call: TRBJ2-2
clone_size: NA
v_call: TRBV7-9
d_call: NA
cdr3_aa: CASSLWEAGELFF
cdr3_nt: TGTGCCAGCAGCTTATGGGAAGCCGGGGAGCTGTTTTTT

j_call: TRBJ2-7
clone_size: NA
v_call: TRBV5-1
d_call: TRBD2
cdr3_aa: CASSLGAGEQYF
cdr3_nt: TGCGCCAGCAGCTTGGGAGCGGGGGAGCAGTACTTC

j_call: TRBJ1-1
clone_size: once
v_call: TRBV24-1
d_call: NA
cdr3_aa: CATSDSLNTEAFF
cdr3_nt: TGTGCCACCAGTGACAGTCTGAACACTGAAGCTTTCTTT

j_call: TRBJ1-3
clone_size: NA
v_call: TRBV30
d_call: NA
cdr3_aa: CAWSVRGSGNTIYF
cdr3_nt: TGTGCCTGGAGTGTACGGGGTTCTGGAAACACCATATATTTT

j_call: TRBJ2-7
clone_size: NA
v_call: TRBV7-9
d_call: TRBD1
cdr3_aa: CASSLYRDRVYEQYF
cdr3_nt: TGTGCCAGCAGCTTATACCGGGACAGGGTCTACGAGCAGTACTTC

j_call: TRBJ2-7
clone_size: once
v_call: TRBV20-1
d_call: TRBD2
cdr3_aa: CSAQPPGLVFEQYF
cdr3_nt: TGCAGTGCACAACCTCCGGGACTAGTCTTCGAGCAGTACTTC

j_call: TRBJ1-2
clone_size: NA
v_call: TRBV11-2
d_call: NA
cdr3_aa: CASSLSGRSYGYTF
cdr3_nt: TGTGCCAGCAGCTTATCTGGACGGAGTTATGGCTACACCTTC

j_call: TRBJ2-7
clone_size: NA
v_call: TRBV6-6
d_call: NA
cdr3_aa: CASSYLAGYEQYF
cdr3_nt: TGTGCCAGCAGTTACCTGGCTGGCTACGAGCAGTACTTC

j_call: TRBJ1-1
clone_size: NA
v_call: TRBV12-3/TRBV12-4
d_call: NA
cdr3_aa: CASSLSGLEAFF
cdr3_nt: TGTGCCAGCAGTTTATCAGGGCTTGAAGCTTTCTTT

j_call: TRBJ2-1
clone_size: NA
v_call: TRBV2
d_call: TRBD2
cdr3_aa: CASSGGGSSYNEQFF
cdr3_nt: TGTGCCAGCAGTGGGGGCGGGAGTTCCTACAATGAGCAGTTCTTC

j_call: TRBJ2-1
clone_size: NA
v_call: TRBV5-1
d_call: NA
cdr3_aa: CASVRVGSSYNEQFF
cdr3_nt: TGCGCCAGCGTAAGGGTCGGTAGCTCCTACAATGAGCAGTTCTTC

j_call: TRBJ2-7
clone_size: NA
v_call: TRBV4-2
d_call: NA
cdr3_aa: CASSQDWGDHSYEQYF
cdr3_nt: TGTGCCAGCAGCCAAGATTGGGGGGACCACTCCTACGAGCAGTACTTC

j_call: TRBJ2-1
clone_size: NA
v_call: TRBV30
d_call: NA
cdr3_aa: CASTDRRYNEQFF
cdr3_nt: TGTGCCTCTACGGACCGGAGGTACAATGAGCAGTTCTTC

j_call: TRBJ1-1
clone_size: NA
v_call: TRBV3-1
d_call: NA
cdr3_aa: CASSPWKGTFTEAFF
cdr3_nt: TGTGCCAGCAGCCCGTGGAAGGGTACCTTCACTGAAGCTTTCTTT

j_call: TRBJ1-1
clone_size: NA
v_call: TRBV5-1
d_call: NA
cdr3_aa: CASSLGLEGNTEAFF
cdr3_nt: TGCGCCAGCAGCTTGGGCCTGGAGGGGAACACTGAAGCTTTCTTT

j_call: TRBJ2-1
clone_size: once
v_call: TRBV20-1
d_call: TRBD2
cdr3_aa: CSATPPTSGKISSYNEQFF
cdr3_nt: TGCAGTGCTACCCCCCCCACTAGCGGGAAGATTAGCTCCTACAATGAGCAGTTCTTC